This record covers a single T cell receptor (beta chain). Its antigen is not known. The data belong to a study of neoadjuvant nivolumab and ipilimumab in lung cancer. Overall study findings and caveats: From pretherapy to surgery, tumor richness and clonality rose with dual therapy. Resected tumors had greater TCR richness and clonality than uninvolved lung. TCR clonality did not significantly correlate with pathologic tumor regression.

The CDR3 is 15 amino acids. V lost 6 bases and J 1 base, leaving 15 bases between the germline ends. Germline V gives CDR1 SGHTA, CDR2 FQGNSA. The table came from immunoSEQ multiplex PCR; TCRdb's copy has only in-frame clones and leaves some out. The sample lists more than 40,000 clones; around 89% were seen once. The TCR comes from an adult with non-small cell lung cancer. Some clones in this sample may be carry-over from other donors' samples. V and J are TRBV7-2 and TRBJ1-2, with D possibly being TRBD1 (6 bases). Sequences were derived from blood, sampled before neoadjuvant nivolumab, alone or with ipilimumab. CDR3 bases: TGTGCCAGCAGGGAGGGCAGGGGAGGTAACTATGGCTACACCTTC. The encoded protein is CASREGRGGNYGYTF. Looking up the rest from reference TRBV7-2 and TRBJ1-2 gives the full variable domain: GAGVSQSPSNKVTEKGKDVELRCDPISGHTALYWYRQSLGQGLEFLIYFQGNSAPDKSGLPSDRFSAERTGGSVSTLTIQRTQQEDSAVYLCASREGRGGNYGYTFGSGTRLTVV.